Listed below are T cell receptor beta chains from one sample, sequenced in a study of cytomegalovirus exposure and HLA in healthy donors. TCRdb keeps only in-frame clones here, not all; method: immunoSEQ multiplex PCR. Of some 74,000 clones listed, 65% to 70% are singletons. The sequenced sample was PBMCs. These receptor sequences come from a man in his forties in good health and CMV-seropositive. Each CDR3 is given with its conserved first and last residue. The D gene is left open where the match is weak. The listing skips clone size in some rows; elsewhere it reads once, few, many or a size class.

cdr3_aa: CASSLAGTGIYGYTF
cdr3_nt: TGTGCCAGCAGCTTAGCCGGGACAGGGATCTATGGCTACACCTTC
d_call: TRBD1
clone_size: -
j_call: TRBJ1-2
v_call: TRBV11-3
cdr3_length: 15

cdr3_aa: CASSLAGRGTTEAFF
cdr3_nt: TGTGCCAGCAGCTTAGCGGGCAGGGGGACTACTGAAGCTTTCTTT
d_call: TRBD1
clone_size: -
j_call: TRBJ1-1
v_call: TRBV7-2
cdr3_length: 15

cdr3_aa: CASSLVEGYGYTF
cdr3_nt: TGTGCCAGCAGCTTAGTTGAGGGATATGGCTACACCTTC
d_call: -
clone_size: -
j_call: TRBJ1-2
v_call: TRBV7-8
cdr3_length: 13

cdr3_aa: CASSLGQGALGTQYF
cdr3_nt: TGTGCCAGCAGCTTGGGACAGGGGGCTTTAGGGACCCAGTACTTC
d_call: TRBD1
clone_size: -
j_call: TRBJ2-5
v_call: TRBV5-4
cdr3_length: 15

cdr3_aa: CASSLDSGYTF
cdr3_nt: TGTGCCAGCAGCTTAGACAGTGGCTACACCTTC
d_call: -
clone_size: few
j_call: TRBJ1-2
v_call: TRBV7-9
cdr3_length: 11

cdr3_aa: CASSPRWGLDTEAFF
cdr3_nt: TGTGCCAGCAGCCCGCGATGGGGGCTTGACACTGAAGCTTTCTTT
d_call: -
clone_size: -
j_call: TRBJ1-1
v_call: TRBV5-6
cdr3_length: 15

cdr3_aa: CASSQGQNTEAFF
cdr3_nt: TGCGCCAGTAGCCAGGGACAGAACACTGAAGCTTTCTTT
d_call: -
clone_size: -
j_call: TRBJ1-1
v_call: TRBV5-1
cdr3_length: 13

cdr3_aa: CSVEDSQGAVKYTEAFF
cdr3_nt: TGCAGCGTTGAAGATTCGCAGGGGGCAGTGAAGTACACTGAAGCTTTCTTT
d_call: TRBD1
clone_size: -
j_call: TRBJ1-1
v_call: TRBV29-1
cdr3_length: 17

cdr3_aa: CASSQGTNEQFF
cdr3_nt: TGTGCCAGCAGCCAGGGTACGAATGAGCAGTTCTTC
d_call: -
clone_size: -
j_call: TRBJ2-1
v_call: TRBV25-1
cdr3_length: 12

cdr3_aa: CAWSVWGVGYTF
cdr3_nt: TGTGCCTGGAGTGTCTGGGGGGTTGGCTACACCTTC
d_call: -
clone_size: -
j_call: TRBJ1-2
v_call: TRBV30
cdr3_length: 12

cdr3_aa: CASSPKATDNEQYF
cdr3_nt: TGTGCCAGCTCACCAAAGGCGACAGACAACGAGCAGTACTTC
d_call: -
clone_size: -
j_call: TRBJ2-7
v_call: TRBV18
cdr3_length: 14

cdr3_aa: CASSPDSVRIDEQFF
cdr3_nt: TGTGCCAGCAGCCCGGACAGCGTCCGGATCGATGAGCAGTTCTTC
d_call: -
clone_size: -
j_call: TRBJ2-1
v_call: TRBV5-4
cdr3_length: 15

cdr3_aa: CASSGSQKETQYF
cdr3_nt: TGTGCCAGTAGTGGGAGTCAAAAAGAGACCCAGTACTTC
d_call: -
clone_size: -
j_call: TRBJ2-5
v_call: TRBV19
cdr3_length: 13

cdr3_aa: CASSGRDRGNTGELFF
cdr3_nt: TGCGCCAGCAGTGGAAGGGACAGGGGAAACACCGGGGAGCTGTTTTTT
d_call: TRBD1
clone_size: -
j_call: TRBJ2-2
v_call: TRBV5-1
cdr3_length: 16

cdr3_aa: CASSTPTGPTNYGYTF
cdr3_nt: TGTGCCAGTAGTACGCCGACAGGGCCCACGAATTATGGCTACACCTTC
d_call: TRBD1
clone_size: once
j_call: TRBJ1-2
v_call: TRBV19
cdr3_length: 16

cdr3_aa: CASSIGGQGTDTQYF
cdr3_nt: TGTGCCAGTAGTATAGGCGGACAGGGCACAGATACGCAGTATTTT
d_call: TRBD1
clone_size: -
j_call: TRBJ2-3
v_call: TRBV19
cdr3_length: 15

cdr3_aa: CASSPSAVGTGELFF
cdr3_nt: TGTGCCAGCAGCCCCTCCGCGGTTGGGACCGGGGAGCTGTTTTTT
d_call: -
clone_size: few
j_call: TRBJ2-2
v_call: TRBV5-4
cdr3_length: 15

cdr3_aa: CAWKDVGAGQSSYNEQFF
cdr3_nt: TGTGCCTGGAAGGATGTGGGGGCGGGACAGAGCTCCTACAATGAGCAGTTCTTC
d_call: -
clone_size: -
j_call: TRBJ2-1
v_call: TRBV30
cdr3_length: 18